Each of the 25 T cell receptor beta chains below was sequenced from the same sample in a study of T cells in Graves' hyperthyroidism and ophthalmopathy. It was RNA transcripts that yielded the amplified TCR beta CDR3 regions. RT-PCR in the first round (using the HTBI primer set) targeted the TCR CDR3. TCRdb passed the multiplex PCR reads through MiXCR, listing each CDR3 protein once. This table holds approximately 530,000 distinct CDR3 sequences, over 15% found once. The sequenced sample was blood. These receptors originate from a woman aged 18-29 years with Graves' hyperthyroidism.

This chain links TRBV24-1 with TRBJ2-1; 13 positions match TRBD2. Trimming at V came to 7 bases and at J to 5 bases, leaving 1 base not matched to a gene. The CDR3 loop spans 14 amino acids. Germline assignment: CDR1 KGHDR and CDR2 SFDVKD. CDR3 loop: CATRGLAGDNEQFF. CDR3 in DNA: TGTGCCACCAGAGGACTAGCGGGAGACAATGAGCAGTTCTTC.

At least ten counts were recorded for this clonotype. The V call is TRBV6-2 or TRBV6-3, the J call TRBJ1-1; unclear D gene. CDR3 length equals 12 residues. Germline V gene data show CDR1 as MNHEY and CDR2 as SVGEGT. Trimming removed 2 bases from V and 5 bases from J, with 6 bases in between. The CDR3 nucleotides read TGTGCCAGCAGTTACGCAAGGACTGAAGCTTTCTTT. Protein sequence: CASSYARTEAFF.

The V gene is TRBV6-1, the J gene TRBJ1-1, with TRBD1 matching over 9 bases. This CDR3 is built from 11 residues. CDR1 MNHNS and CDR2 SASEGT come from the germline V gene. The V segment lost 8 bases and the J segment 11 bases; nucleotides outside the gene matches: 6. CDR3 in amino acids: CASVAGQGAFF. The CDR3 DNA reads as TGTGCCAGCGTGGCGGGACAGGGCGCTTTCTTT.

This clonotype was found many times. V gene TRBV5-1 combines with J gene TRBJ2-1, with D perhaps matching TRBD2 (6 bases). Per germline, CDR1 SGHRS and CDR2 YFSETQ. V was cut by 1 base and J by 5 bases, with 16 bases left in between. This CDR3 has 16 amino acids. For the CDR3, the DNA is TGCGCCAGCAGCTTGTGGATGGTGGGAGGTGACAATGAGCAGTTCTTC. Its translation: CASSLWMVGGDNEQFF. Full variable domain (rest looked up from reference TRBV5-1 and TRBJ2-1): KAGVTQTPRYLIKTRGQQVTLSCSPISGHRSVSWYQQTPGQGLQFLFEYFSETQRNKGNFPGRFSGRQFSNSRSEMNVSTLELGDSALYLCASSLWMVGGDNEQFFGPGTRLTVL.

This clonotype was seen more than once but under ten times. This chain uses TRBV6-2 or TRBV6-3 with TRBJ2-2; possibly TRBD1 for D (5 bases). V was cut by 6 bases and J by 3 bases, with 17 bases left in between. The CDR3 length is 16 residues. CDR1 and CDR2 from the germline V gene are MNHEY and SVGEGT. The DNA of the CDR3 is TGTGCCAGCAGCTATTCCAGGGTTATGGACACCGGGGAGCTGTTTTTT. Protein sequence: CASSYSRVMDTGELFF.

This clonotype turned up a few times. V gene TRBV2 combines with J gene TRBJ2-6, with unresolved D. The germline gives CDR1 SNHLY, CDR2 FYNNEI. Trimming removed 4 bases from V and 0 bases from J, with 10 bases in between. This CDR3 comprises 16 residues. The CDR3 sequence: CASSGWHVSGANVLTF. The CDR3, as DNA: TGTGCCAGCAGTGGGTGGCACGTCTCTGGGGCCAACGTCCTGACTTTC.

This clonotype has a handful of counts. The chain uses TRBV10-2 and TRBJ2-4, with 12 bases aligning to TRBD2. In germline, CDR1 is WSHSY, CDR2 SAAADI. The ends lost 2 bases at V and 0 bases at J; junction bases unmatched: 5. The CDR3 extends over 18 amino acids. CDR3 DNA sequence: TGCGCCAGCAGTGAGGCCGGACTAGCGGGGTTAGCCAAAAACATTCAGTACTTC. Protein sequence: CASSEAGLAGLAKNIQYF.

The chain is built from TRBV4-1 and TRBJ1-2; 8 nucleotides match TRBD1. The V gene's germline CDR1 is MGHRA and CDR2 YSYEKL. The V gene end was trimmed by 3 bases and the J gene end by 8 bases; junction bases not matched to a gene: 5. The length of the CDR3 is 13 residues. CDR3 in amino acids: CASSQTGDEGYTF. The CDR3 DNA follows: TGCGCCAGCAGCCAGACAGGGGATGAGGGCTACACCTTC.

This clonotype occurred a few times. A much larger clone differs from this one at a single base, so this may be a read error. The CDR3, as DNA: TGCGCCAGCAGTGATAAACTAGAGACCAATGAGCAGCTCTTC. It encodes CASSDKLETNEQLF. The chain links TRBV10-1 to TRBJ2-1, with a weak D call TRBD2 (5 bases). Looked up from germline, CDR1 is WNHNN and CDR2 is SYGVQD (reference sequence). This CDR3 is built from 14 residues.

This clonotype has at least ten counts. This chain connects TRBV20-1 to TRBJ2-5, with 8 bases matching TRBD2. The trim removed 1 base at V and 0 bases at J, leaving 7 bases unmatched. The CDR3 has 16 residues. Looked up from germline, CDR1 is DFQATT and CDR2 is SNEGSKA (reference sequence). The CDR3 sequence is CSARGARAGDQETQYF. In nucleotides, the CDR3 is TGCAGTGCTAGAGGGGCGCGAGCGGGGGACCAAGAGACCCAGTACTTC.

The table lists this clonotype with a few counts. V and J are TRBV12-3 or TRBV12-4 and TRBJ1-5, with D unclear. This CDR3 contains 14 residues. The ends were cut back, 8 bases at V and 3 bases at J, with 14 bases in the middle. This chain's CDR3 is CASGRANYNQPQHF. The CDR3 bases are TGTGCCAGCGGGAGGGCTAATTACAATCAGCCCCAGCATTTT.

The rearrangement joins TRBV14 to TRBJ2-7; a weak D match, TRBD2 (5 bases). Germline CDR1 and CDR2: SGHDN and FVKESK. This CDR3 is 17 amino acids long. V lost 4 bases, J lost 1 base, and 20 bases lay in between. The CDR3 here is CASSLSGGWTTSYEQYF. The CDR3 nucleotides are TGTGCCAGCAGCCTGAGTGGAGGCTGGACGACTTCCTACGAGCAGTACTTC.

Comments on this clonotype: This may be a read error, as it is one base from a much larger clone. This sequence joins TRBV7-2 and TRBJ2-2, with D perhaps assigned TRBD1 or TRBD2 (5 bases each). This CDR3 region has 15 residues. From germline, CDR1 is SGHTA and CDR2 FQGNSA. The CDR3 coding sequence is TGTGCCAGCAGCCCCGGGGCCAGTTACACCGGGGAGCGGTTTTTT. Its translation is CASSPGASYTGERFF.

The CDR3 sequence: CASSSPAQGGTEAFF. The CDR3 bases are TGTGCCAGCAGTTCCCCAGCACAGGGAGGGACTGAAGCTTTCTTT. The chain joins TRBV11-3 to TRBJ1-1, with D perhaps TRBD1 (6 bases). Germline CDR1 SGHNT, CDR2 YENEEA. The CDR3 is 15 residues long. V lost 6 bases to trimming and J lost 5 bases, with 19 bases between them.

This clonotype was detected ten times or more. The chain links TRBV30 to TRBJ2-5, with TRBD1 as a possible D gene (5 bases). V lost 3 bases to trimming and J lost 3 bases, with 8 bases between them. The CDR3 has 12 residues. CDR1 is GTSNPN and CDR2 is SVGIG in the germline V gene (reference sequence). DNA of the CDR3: TGTGCCTGGAGCCAGGGCGAAGAGACCCAGTACTTC. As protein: CAWSQGEETQYF.

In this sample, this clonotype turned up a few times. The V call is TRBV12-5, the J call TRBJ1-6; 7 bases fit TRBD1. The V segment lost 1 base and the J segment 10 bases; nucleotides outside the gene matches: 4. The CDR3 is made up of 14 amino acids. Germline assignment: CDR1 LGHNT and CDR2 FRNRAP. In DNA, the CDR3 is TGTGCTAGTGGTTTGGGACAGGGAGACTCACCCCTCCACTTT. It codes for CASGLGQGDSPLHF. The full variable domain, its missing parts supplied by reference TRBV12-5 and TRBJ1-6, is DARVTQTPRHKVTEMGQEVTMRCQPILGHNTVFWYRQTMMQGLELLAYFRNRAPLDDSGMPKDRFSAEMPDATLATLKIQPSEPRDSAVYFCASGLGQGDSPLHFGNGTRLTVT.

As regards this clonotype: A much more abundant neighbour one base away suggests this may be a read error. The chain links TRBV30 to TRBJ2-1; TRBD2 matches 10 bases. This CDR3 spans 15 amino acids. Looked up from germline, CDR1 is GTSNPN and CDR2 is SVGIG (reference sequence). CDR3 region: CAWMKGLAANNEQLF. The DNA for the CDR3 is TGTGCCTGGATGAAAGGACTAGCGGCTAACAATGAGCAGCTCTTC.

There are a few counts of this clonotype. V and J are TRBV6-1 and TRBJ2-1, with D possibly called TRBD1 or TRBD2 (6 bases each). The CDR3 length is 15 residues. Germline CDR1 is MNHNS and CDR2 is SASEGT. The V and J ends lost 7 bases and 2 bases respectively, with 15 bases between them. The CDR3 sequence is CASIGGTAPYNEQFF. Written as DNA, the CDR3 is TGTGCCAGCATAGGGGGGACCGCGCCCTACAATGAGCAGTTCTTC.

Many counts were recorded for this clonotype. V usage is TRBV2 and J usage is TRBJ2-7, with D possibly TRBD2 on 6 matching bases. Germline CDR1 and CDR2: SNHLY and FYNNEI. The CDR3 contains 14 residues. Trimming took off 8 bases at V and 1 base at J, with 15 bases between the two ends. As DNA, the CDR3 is TGTGCCAGCGCGACGGAGGGTTGGTCCTACGAGCAGTACTTC. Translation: CASATEGWSYEQYF.

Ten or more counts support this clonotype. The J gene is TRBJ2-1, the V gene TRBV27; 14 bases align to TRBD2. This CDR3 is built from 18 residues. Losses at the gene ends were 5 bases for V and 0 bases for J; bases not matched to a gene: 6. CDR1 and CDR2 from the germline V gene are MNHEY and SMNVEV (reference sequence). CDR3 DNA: TGTGCCAGCAGTACCATTGGGACTAGCGGGAGCTCCTACAATGAGCAGTTCTTC. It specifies CASSTIGTSGSSYNEQFF.

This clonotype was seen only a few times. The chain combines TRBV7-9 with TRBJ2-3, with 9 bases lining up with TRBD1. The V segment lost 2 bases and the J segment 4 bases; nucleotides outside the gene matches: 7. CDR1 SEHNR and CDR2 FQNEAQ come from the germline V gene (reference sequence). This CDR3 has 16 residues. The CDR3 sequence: CASSLSPGQGADTQYF. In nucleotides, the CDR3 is TGTGCCAGCAGCTTATCTCCGGGACAGGGAGCAGATACGCAGTATTTT.

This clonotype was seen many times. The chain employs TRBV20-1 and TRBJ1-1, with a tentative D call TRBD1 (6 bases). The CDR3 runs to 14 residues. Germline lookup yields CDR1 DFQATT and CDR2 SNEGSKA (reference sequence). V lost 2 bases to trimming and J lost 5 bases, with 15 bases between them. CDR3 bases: TGCAGTGCTAGACGCGTGGGGAGGGGGACTGAAGCTTTCTTT. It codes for CSARRVGRGTEAFF.

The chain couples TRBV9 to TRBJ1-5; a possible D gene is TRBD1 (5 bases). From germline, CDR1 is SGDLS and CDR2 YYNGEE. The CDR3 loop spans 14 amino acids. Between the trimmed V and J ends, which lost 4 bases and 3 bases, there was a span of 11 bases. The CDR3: CASSRDGHNQPQHF. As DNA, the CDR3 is TGTGCCAGCAGCCGGGACGGGCACAATCAGCCCCAGCATTTT.

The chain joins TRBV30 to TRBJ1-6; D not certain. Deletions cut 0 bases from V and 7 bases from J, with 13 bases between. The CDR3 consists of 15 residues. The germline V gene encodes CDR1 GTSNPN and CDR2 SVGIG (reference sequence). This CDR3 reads CAWSVVGGRNSPLHF. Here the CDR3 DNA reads TGTGCCTGGAGTGTAGTGGGAGGTCGGAATTCACCCCTCCACTTT.

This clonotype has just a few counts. The CDR3 region has the DNA TGCGCCAGCAGCCAAGCACAGGCCTACGAGCAGTACTTC. Its protein product is CASSQAQAYEQYF. This rearrangement joins TRBV4-3 to TRBJ2-7, with D perhaps TRBD1 (5 bases). The CDR3 is 13 residues long. V lost 1 base to trimming and J lost 2 bases, with 6 bases between them. The germline V gene has CDR1 LGHNA and CDR2 YSLEER.